The sequence of this T cell receptor (beta chain) was determined in a study of cytomegalovirus exposure and HLA in healthy donors. V shed 0 bases and J 9 bases; nucleotides not matched to a gene: 9. CDR3 length: 16 amino acids. Germline CDR1 is GTSNPN and CDR2 is SVGIG (reference sequence). Amplification used 60 Vbeta primers and 13 Jbeta primers. Produced via immunoSEQ multiplex PCR; TCRdb's table is partial and in-frame only. The data hold 110,000 to 150,000 clones, with around 10% observed a single time. The receptor was isolated from a man aged 50 or older in good health and CMV-seronegative. V gene TRBV30 combines with J gene TRBJ2-7; 15 positions match TRBD2. Sequences were obtained from PBMCs. The CDR3 DNA is TGTGCCTGGAGTGTAGCCCGGACTAGCGGGGGGGCAATGCAGTACTTC. Translated, it gives CAWSVARTSGGAMQYF.